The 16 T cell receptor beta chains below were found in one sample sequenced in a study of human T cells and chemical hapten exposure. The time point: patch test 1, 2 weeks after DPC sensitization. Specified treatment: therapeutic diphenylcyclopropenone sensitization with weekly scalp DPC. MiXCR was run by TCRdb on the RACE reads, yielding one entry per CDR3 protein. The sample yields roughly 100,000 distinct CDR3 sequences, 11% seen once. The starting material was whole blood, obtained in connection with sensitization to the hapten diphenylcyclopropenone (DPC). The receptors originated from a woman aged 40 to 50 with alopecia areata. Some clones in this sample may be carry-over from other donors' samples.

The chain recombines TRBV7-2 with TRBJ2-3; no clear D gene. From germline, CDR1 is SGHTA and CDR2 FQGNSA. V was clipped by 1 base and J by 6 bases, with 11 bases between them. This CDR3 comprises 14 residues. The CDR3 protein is CASSLEHPSDTQYF. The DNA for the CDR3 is TGTGCCAGCAGCTTAGAACATCCCTCCGATACGCAGTATTTT. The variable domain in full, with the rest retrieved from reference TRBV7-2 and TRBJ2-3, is GAGVSQSPSNKVTEKGKDVELRCDPISGHTALYWYRQSLGQGLEFLIYFQGNSAPDKSGLPSDRFSAERTGGSVSTLTIQRTQQEDSAVYLCASSLEHPSDTQYFGPGTRLTVL.

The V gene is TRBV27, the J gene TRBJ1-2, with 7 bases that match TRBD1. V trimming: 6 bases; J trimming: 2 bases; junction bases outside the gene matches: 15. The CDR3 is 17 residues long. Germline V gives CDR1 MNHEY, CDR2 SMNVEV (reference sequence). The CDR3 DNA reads TGTGCCAGCAGGCAAACCATAGGGGGCGGTAGGAACTATGGCTACACCTTC. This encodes CASRQTIGGGRNYGYTF.

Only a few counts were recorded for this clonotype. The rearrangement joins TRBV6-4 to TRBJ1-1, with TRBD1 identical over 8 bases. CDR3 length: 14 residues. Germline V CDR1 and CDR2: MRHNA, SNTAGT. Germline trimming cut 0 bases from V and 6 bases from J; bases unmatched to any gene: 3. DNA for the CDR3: TGTGCCAGCAGTGACTCGCCAGGGGGCTCTGAAGCTTTCTTT. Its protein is CASSDSPGGSEAFF.

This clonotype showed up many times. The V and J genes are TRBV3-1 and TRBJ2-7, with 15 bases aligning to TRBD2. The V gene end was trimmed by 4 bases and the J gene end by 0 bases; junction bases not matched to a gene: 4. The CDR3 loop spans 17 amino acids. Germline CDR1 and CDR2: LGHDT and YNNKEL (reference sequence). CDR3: CASSRTSGRANSYEQYF. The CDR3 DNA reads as TGTGCCAGCAGCCGGACTAGCGGGAGGGCCAACTCCTACGAGCAGTACTTC.

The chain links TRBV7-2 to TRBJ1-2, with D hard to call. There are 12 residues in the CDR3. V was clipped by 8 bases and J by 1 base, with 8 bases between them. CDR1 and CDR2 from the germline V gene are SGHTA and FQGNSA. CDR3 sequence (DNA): TGTGCCAGCCGAGAGGGTAACTATGGCTACACCTTC. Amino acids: CASREGNYGYTF. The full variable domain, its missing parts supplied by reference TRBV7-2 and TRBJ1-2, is GAGVSQSPSNKVTEKGKDVELRCDPISGHTALYWYRQSLGQGLEFLIYFQGNSAPDKSGLPSDRFSAERTGGSVSTLTIQRTQQEDSAVYLCASREGNYGYTFGSGTRLTVV.

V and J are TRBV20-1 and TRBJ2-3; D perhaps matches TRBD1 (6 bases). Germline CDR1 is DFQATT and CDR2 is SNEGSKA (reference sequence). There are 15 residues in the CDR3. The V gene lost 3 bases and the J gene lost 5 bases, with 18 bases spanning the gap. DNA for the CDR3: TGCAGTGCTAGTATTCCCTCGGCAGGGGAAGATACGCAGTATTTT. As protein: CSASIPSAGEDTQYF.

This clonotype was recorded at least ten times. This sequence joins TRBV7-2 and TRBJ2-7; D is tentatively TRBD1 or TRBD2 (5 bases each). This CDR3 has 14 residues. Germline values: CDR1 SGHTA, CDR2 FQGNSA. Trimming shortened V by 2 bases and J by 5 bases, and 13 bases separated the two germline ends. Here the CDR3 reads CASSLLGREHEQYF. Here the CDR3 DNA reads TGTGCCAGCAGCTTACTGGGCAGGGAGCACGAGCAGTACTTC.

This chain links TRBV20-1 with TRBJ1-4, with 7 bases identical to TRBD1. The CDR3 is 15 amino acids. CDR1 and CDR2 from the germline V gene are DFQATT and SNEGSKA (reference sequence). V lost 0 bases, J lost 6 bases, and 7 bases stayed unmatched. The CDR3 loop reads CSARDSRGSDEKLFF. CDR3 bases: TGCAGTGCTAGAGATTCCAGGGGGAGCGATGAAAAACTGTTTTTT.

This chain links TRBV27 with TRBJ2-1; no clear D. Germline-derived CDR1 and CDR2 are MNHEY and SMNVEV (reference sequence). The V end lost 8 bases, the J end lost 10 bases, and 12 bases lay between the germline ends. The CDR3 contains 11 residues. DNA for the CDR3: TGTGCCAGCGCCAAGAGACGGGAGCAGTTCTTC. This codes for CASAKRREQFF.

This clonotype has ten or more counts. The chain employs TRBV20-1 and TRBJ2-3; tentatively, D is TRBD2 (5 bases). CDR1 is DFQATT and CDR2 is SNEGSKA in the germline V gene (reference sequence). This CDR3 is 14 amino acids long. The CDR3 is CSGRASGFTDTQYF. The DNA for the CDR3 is TGCAGCGGACGGGCCTCGGGGTTCACAGATACGCAGTATTTT.

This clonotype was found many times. CDR3 sequence reads: CASSFKRAGTEAFF. In DNA form, the CDR3 reads TGTGCCAGCAGTTTTAAACGGGCGGGCACTGAAGCTTTCTTT. The chain is built from TRBV12-3 or TRBV12-4 and TRBJ1-1, with D uncertain. The CDR3 contains 14 residues. V was cut by 3 bases and J by 4 bases, with 12 bases left in between.

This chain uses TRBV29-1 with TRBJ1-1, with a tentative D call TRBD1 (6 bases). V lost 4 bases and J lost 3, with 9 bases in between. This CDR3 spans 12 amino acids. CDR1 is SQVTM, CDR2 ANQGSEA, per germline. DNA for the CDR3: TGCAGCGTTGTTACAGGGCACACTGAAGCTTTCTTT. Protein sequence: CSVVTGHTEAFF.

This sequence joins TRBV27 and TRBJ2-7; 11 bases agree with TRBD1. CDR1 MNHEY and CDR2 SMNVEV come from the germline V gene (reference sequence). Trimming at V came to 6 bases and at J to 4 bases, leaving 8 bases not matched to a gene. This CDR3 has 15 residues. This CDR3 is CASSGPGQGVYEQYF. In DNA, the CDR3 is TGTGCCAGCAGCGGACCGGGACAGGGGGTTTACGAGCAGTACTTC.

The CDR3 region is CASSINQGAPYQETQYF. CDR3 in DNA: TGTGCCAGTAGTATCAACCAGGGGGCCCCGTACCAAGAGACCCAGTACTTC. This sequence joins TRBV19 and TRBJ2-5; 8 nucleotides line up with TRBD1. V was pared by 3 bases and J by 0 bases, with 9 bases of the junction left unmatched. CDR3 length: 17 residues. Looked up from germline, CDR1 is LNHDA and CDR2 is SQIVND (reference sequence).

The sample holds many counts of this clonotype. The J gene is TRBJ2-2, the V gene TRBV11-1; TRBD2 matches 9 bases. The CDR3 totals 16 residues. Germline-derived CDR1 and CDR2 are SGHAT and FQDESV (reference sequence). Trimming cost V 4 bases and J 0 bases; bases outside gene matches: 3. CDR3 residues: CASSSGGGANTGELFF. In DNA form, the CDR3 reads TGTGCCAGCAGCTCCGGCGGGGGGGCGAACACCGGGGAGCTGTTTTTT.

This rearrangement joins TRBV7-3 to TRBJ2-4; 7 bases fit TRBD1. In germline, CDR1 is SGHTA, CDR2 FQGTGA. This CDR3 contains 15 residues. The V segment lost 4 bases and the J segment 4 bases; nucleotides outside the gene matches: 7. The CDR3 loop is CASSSPGQIKNIQYF. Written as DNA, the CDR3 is TGTGCCAGCAGCTCTCCGGGACAGATAAAAAACATTCAGTACTTC.